This T cell receptor (beta chain) appears in the sequencing data of a study of shared clonotypes between healthy human individuals. The V and J ends lost 4 bases and 5 bases, in that order; junction bases with no gene match: 7. This CDR3 comprises 15 residues. Germline CDR1 reads LNHNV; CDR2 reads YYDKDF (reference sequence). Only in-frame clones appear in the TCRdb table, and some are missing; sequencing was by immunoSEQ multiplex PCR. The sample lists about 320,000 clones, 87% seen once, with 16% in the top ten. The sample holds a few counts of this clone. The chain combines TRBV15 with TRBJ2-5; TRBD1 matches 10 bases. Specimen: memory CD8+ T cells sorted from blood. Documented subset: CD45RO+ cells pooled with CCR7-negative TemRA cells. The clonotype was recovered from a young man in good health. The CDR3 region is CATSNRQGAKETQYF. In DNA form, the CDR3 reads TGTGCCACCAGCAACAGACAGGGGGCTAAGGAGACCCAGTACTTC.